Listed here are 16 T cell receptor beta chains from one sample, sequenced in a study of T cell repertoires in cytomegalovirus infection (dated by TCRdb to between 2019 and 2020). The intended sense of this specimen's treatment or condition label: in vitro stimulation with specific CMV peptide epitopes to enrich CMV-specific T cells. Reads for this sample came from an Illumina HiSeq 1500. TCRdb reprocessed the public reads (quality trimming at Q25 with fastp, clone calling with MiXCR) and kept in-frame beta chains. Rows with one shared CDR3 protein collapse into an entry with the most common genes and DNA. For this sample there are fewer than 900,000 distinct CDR3 sequences; 25% to 35% appear just once. Approximately 14% of the sample goes to the ten largest clones. Their antigens are not known. The specimen was cultured CD8+ T cells from PBMCs, collected from culture after CMV antigen stimulation. These receptors were taken from a human donor in good health (CMV status not recorded). Some clones in this sample may be carry-over from other donors' samples.

V is TRBV3-1 and J is TRBJ1-1; D remains unclear. This CDR3 is built from 15 residues. Germline CDR1 LGHDT, CDR2 YNNKEL (reference sequence). The V and J ends lost 3 bases and 8 bases respectively, with 19 bases between them. The CDR3: CASSQRPRSIIEAFF. The CDR3 bases are TGTGCCAGCAGCCAGAGGCCCAGGTCGATCATAGAAGCTTTCTTT.

The rearrangement joins TRBV5-1 to TRBJ2-3, with TRBD2 matching 7 bases. This CDR3 comprises 18 residues. CDR1 is SGHRS and CDR2 is YFSETQ in the germline V gene. With 0 bases clipped from V and 1 base from J, the junction kept 11 bases outside the gene matches. CDR3 sequence: CASSLADGPAGGTDTQYF. CDR3 DNA sequence: TGCGCCAGCAGCTTGGCCGACGGCCCGGCGGGGGGCACAGATACGCAGTATTTT.

The J gene is TRBJ2-5, the V gene TRBV7-9; TRBD2 agrees at 8 bases. The trim removed 6 bases at V and 5 bases at J, leaving 11 bases unmatched. The CDR3 loop spans 15 amino acids. From germline, CDR1 is SEHNR and CDR2 FQNEAQ (reference sequence). The CDR3: CASRPEAGGRETQYF. CDR3 nucleotides: TGTGCCAGCAGACCCGAGGCGGGGGGCCGGGAGACCCAGTACTTC.

The chain is built from TRBV24-1 and TRBJ1-2; tentatively, D is TRBD1 (5 bases). Trimming stripped 4 bases from V and 4 bases from J, with 12 bases between. The CDR3 extends over 14 amino acids. Germline lookup yields CDR1 KGHDR and CDR2 SFDVKD. The CDR3 DNA reads TGTGCCACCAGTGAAGGCTCTGGGGCCTATGGCTACACCTTC. This gives the protein CATSEGSGAYGYTF.

This rearrangement joins TRBV14 to TRBJ2-7, with D tentatively TRBD1 (5 bases). The CDR3 has 14 amino acids. V was clipped by 1 base and J by 3 bases, with 10 bases between them. Germline V CDR1 and CDR2: SGHDN, FVKESK. The CDR3 bases are TGTGCCAGCAGCCAAGTAGACAGCTACTACGAGCAGTACGTC. Translated: CASSQVDSYYEQYV.

V is TRBV12-3 or TRBV12-4 and J is TRBJ2-7, with D possibly TRBD2 on 6 matching bases. CDR3 length: 11 amino acids. Trimming took 7 bases from V and 9 from J, leaving 13 bases between them. The CDR3 protein is CASTHGGRQYF. CDR3 bases: TGTGCCAGCACCCACGGGGGACGGCAGTACTTC.

This clonotype was picked up a small number of times. This chain uses TRBV6-6 with TRBJ2-1; 8 nucleotides agree with TRBD2. V shed 7 bases and J 7 bases; nucleotides not matched to a gene: 6. The CDR3 sequence is 13 residues long. Germline V gene lookup returns CDR1 MNHNY and CDR2 SVGAGI (reference sequence). CDR3 bases: TGTGCCAGCACCCGGGGGGGGTGGAATGAGCAGTTCTTC. Protein sequence: CASTRGGWNEQFF.

As to this clonotype: A read error may produce the germline difference seen at one junction end. This chain links TRBV4-1 with TRBJ1-1; 11 bases match TRBD1. The germline gives CDR1 MGHRA, CDR2 YSYEKL. The CDR3 is 17 residues long. CDR3 amino acids: CASSQGTGGAMNTEAFF. The CDR3 nucleotides read TGTGCCAGCAGCCAGGGGACAGGGGGGGCCATGAACACTGAAGCTTTCTTT.

V is TRBV10-3 and J is TRBJ2-2; TRBD1 agrees at 7 bases. Looked up from germline, CDR1 is ENHRY and CDR2 is SYGVKD. There are 17 residues in the CDR3. Trimming removed 0 bases from V and 1 base from J; junction bases left unmatched: 5. The CDR3 sequence: CAISESTTGVNTGELFF. In DNA form, the CDR3 reads TGTGCCATCAGTGAGTCGACTACAGGGGTGAACACCGGGGAGCTGTTTTTT.

This clonotype occurred a few times. The chain links TRBV7-2 to TRBJ1-2; a weak D match, TRBD1 (5 bases). This CDR3 is 17 amino acids long. Germline values: CDR1 SGHTA, CDR2 FQGNSA. The germline V and J ends were trimmed by 3 bases and 5 bases, with 22 bases remaining between them. The CDR3 protein is CASSFPGPPWSQYGYTF. In DNA, the CDR3 is TGTGCCAGCAGCTTCCCGGGACCCCCATGGTCCCAGTATGGCTACACCTTC.

This clonotype was recorded a few times. This chain joins TRBV6-6 and TRBJ1-4, with D uncertain. CDR1 is MNHNY, CDR2 SVGAGI, per germline (reference sequence). The CDR3 sequence is 14 residues long. V lost 5 bases, J lost 4 bases, and 11 bases lay in between. The CDR3 nucleotides are TGTGCCAGCAGTGCACACAGAATTAATGAAAAACTGTTTTTT. Translation: CASSAHRINEKLFF.

The gene calls are TRBV7-3 and TRBJ2-7; D is uncertain. CDR3 size: 16 residues. Germline V CDR1 and CDR2: SGHTA, FQGTGA. DNA for the CDR3: TGTGCCAACAGCTTAATCCTACGTTCGAGCTCCTACGAGCAGTACGTC. This codes for CANSLILRSSSYEQYV.

This clonotype was seen only a few times. The rearrangement joins TRBV12-3 or TRBV12-4 to TRBJ2-3; 7 bases fit TRBD1. The junction had 13 bases not matched to a gene; V was cut back by 7 bases and J by 3 bases. CDR3 length equals 16 residues. CDR3 in amino acids: CASNSQGTVGTDTQYF. For the CDR3, the DNA is TGTGCCAGCAACTCACAGGGGACGGTCGGGACAGATACGCAGTATTTT.

The V call is TRBV4-2, the J call TRBJ2-7; no firm D call. V lost 3 bases and J 6 bases, leaving 15 bases between the germline ends. Germline V CDR1 and CDR2: LGHNA, YNFKEQ. CDR3 length: 14 amino acids. The CDR3 nucleotides read TGTGCCAGCAGCCAGGTAGAAACCCTCTTCGAGCAGTACTTC. Amino acids: CASSQVETLFEQYF.

Worth noting for this clonotype: At one boundary the junction diverges from the germline segment, which might be a read error. This chain joins TRBV27 and TRBJ2-1; possible D gene TRBD2, 7 bases. CDR3 length: 14 residues. Germline loops: CDR1 MNHEY, CDR2 SMNVEV (reference sequence). The CDR3 loop is CASSPGGPYNEQSF. CDR3 nucleotides: TGTGCCAGCAGTCCGGGGGGCCCCTACAATGAGCAGTCCTTC.

The rearrangement links TRBV20-1 to TRBJ1-2; D unclear. Trimming took 0 bases from V and 5 from J, leaving 10 bases between them. The CDR3 covers 13 residues. CDR1 and CDR2 (germline): DFQATT, SNEGSKA (reference sequence). CDR3 region: CSARDLRGYGYTF. CDR3 DNA sequence: TGCAGTGCTAGAGATCTACGGGGATATGGCTACACCTTC.